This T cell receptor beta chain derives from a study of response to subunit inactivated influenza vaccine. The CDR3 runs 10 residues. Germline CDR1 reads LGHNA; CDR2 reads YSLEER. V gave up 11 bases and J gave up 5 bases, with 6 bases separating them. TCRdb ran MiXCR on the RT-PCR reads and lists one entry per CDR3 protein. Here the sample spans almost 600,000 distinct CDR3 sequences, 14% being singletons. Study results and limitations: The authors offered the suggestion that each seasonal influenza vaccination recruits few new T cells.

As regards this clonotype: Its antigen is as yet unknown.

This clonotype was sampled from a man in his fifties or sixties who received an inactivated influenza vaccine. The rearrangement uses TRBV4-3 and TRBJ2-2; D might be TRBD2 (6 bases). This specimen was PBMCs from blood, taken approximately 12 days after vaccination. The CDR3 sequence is CAAGTGELFF. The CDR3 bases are TGCGCCGCGGGGACCGGGGAGCTGTTTTTT.